These T cell receptor beta chains were read from a single sample in a study of blood T cells in healthy people across ages. TCRdb redid the calling of the 5' RACE reads with MiXCR, one entry per CDR3 protein. This sample carries 700,000 or so distinct CDR3 sequences, approximately 40% of them seen once, and the ten largest clones take around 30%. The specimen was blood. The receptors here all came from a man at least 80 years old in good health. CDR3s include the opening cysteine and the closing phenylalanine or tryptophan. The D gene is left open where the match is weak. Part of the rows lack a size; the others show once, few, many or a class for expanded clones.

d_gene	v_gene	abundance	j_gene	CDR3nt	CDR3aa
TRBD2	TRBV4-3	many	TRBJ2-3	TGCGCCAGCAGCCAAGATAGACCATCCAGCGGGAACACAGATACGCAGTATTTT	CASSQDRPSSGNTDTQYF
NA	TRBV5-1	few	TRBJ1-1	TGCGCCAGCAGTTCTGATCAAACTTTGAACACTGAAGCTTTCTTT	CASSSDQTLNTEAFF
NA	TRBV6-5	NA	TRBJ2-7	TGTGCCAGCAGTTACGGGCCGACCCTAGGCGAGCAGTACTTC	CASSYGPTLGEQYF
NA	TRBV6-2/TRBV6-3	NA	TRBJ2-7	TGTGCCAGCAGTCGGACAGCATCCTCGGAGCAGTACTTC	CASSRTASSEQYF
TRBD1	TRBV2	many	TRBJ2-7	TGTGCCAGCAGTTGGGGGACAGACCGATACGAGCAGTACTTC	CASSWGTDRYEQYF
NA	TRBV3-1	NA	TRBJ2-7	TGTGCCAGCAGCCGAAAATTCCGAACCTACGAGCAGTACTTC	CASSRKFRTYEQYF
NA	TRBV5-1	few	TRBJ2-3	TGCGCCAGCAGCTTGGGAGTCCGAGGCACAGATACGCAGTATTTT	CASSLGVRGTDTQYF
NA	TRBV20-1	NA	TRBJ2-1	TGCAGTGCTAGTCACACGAGGGGAGAGTACAATGAGCAGTTCTTC	CSASHTRGEYNEQFF
TRBD1	TRBV5-1	few	TRBJ1-4	TGCGCCAGCAGTCCTCTCCAGGGGGCACGGGAAAAACTGTTTTTT	CASSPLQGAREKLFF
NA	TRBV12-5	NA	TRBJ1-5	TGTGCTAGTGGTCCCGACAGGTTGAATCAGCCCCAGCATTTT	CASGPDRLNQPQHF
NA	TRBV20-1	once	TRBJ2-2	TGCAGTGTCCGCCGGGACCGACACACCGGGGAGCTGTTTTTT	CSVRRDRHTGELFF
NA	TRBV11-3	NA	TRBJ2-1	TGTGCCAGCAGCCGGGACTCACTATACAATGAGCAGTTCTTC	CASSRDSLYNEQFF
NA	TRBV20-1	NA	TRBJ1-1	TGCAGTGCTCCCCAGGGCGCTGGGAACACTGAAGCTTTCTTT	CSAPQGAGNTEAFF
NA	TRBV3-1	few	TRBJ2-3	TGTGCCAGCAGCCAAGCCGCCGGGTTAGATACGCAGTATTTT	CASSQAAGLDTQYF
TRBD2	TRBV6-5	NA	TRBJ2-2	TGTGCCAGCAGTCTTAGACTAGCTCCGAACACCGGGGAGCTGTTTTTT	CASSLRLAPNTGELFF
TRBD2	TRBV6-1	NA	TRBJ2-7	TGTGCCAGCCTAAAGGGGCTAGCGGGGCCCAGCTCCTACAATGAGCAGTACTTC	CASLKGLAGPSSYNEQYF
TRBD1	TRBV4-3	few	TRBJ1-5	TGCGCCAGCAGCCAAGATGTAATAGGACAGGGAGCTAATCAGCCCCAGCATTTT	CASSQDVIGQGANQPQHF
NA	TRBV20-1	few	TRBJ1-1	TGCAGTGCTAGAATTAACAGGGTAGCTTTCTTT	CSARINRVAFF
NA	TRBV7-2	NA	TRBJ2-1	TGTGCCAGCAGCCCCCGGCGGTCAGGGGAGCAGTTCTTC	CASSPRRSGEQFF
NA	TRBV20-1	NA	TRBJ2-2	TGCAGTGCCCCCGATTCGAACACCGGGGAGCTGTTTTTT	CSAPDSNTGELFF
NA	TRBV5-5	few	TRBJ2-7	TGTGCCAGCAGCTTGCGTACAGGGAGCTCCTACGAGCAGTACTTC	CASSLRTGSSYEQYF
TRBD2	TRBV4-1	NA	TRBJ2-5	TGCGCCAGCAGCCAAGGGGCTAGCGGGAACATCCAAGAGACCCAGTACTTC	CASSQGASGNIQETQYF
NA	TRBV7-2	many	TRBJ1-4	TGTGCCAGCAGCTTAGTTGTAGGCCCTGAAAAACTGTTTTTT	CASSLVVGPEKLFF
TRBD1	TRBV29-1	many	TRBJ2-7	TGCAGCGTTGGAGACAGGGGGCGAACCTACGAGCAGTACTTC	CSVGDRGRTYEQYF
TRBD1	TRBV5-1	many	TRBJ1-2	TGCGCCAGCAGTCCGGGACAGACCTTCCCTTATGGCTACACCTTC	CASSPGQTFPYGYTF
NA	TRBV21-1	few	TRBJ2-3	TGTGCCAGCAGCAAGTCACAGGGGAAAGATACGCAGTATTTT	CASSKSQGKDTQYF
NA	TRBV14	NA	TRBJ1-2	TGTGCCAGCAGCCAATTTCAGGGGAAGGGCTACACCTTC	CASSQFQGKGYTF
NA	TRBV7-2	NA	TRBJ2-5	TGTGCCAGCAGCTTAGCCCTTCGGGAGACCCAGTACTTC	CASSLALRETQYF
NA	TRBV12-3/TRBV12-4	few	TRBJ1-1	TGTGCCAGCAGTCCCCAAAGGGCGAGGAACACTGAAGCTTTCTTT	CASSPQRARNTEAFF
NA	TRBV21-1	NA	TRBJ2-1	TGTGCCAGCAGCAAAGGGGGCGGGAGGTCCAGGTCTGAGAATGAGCAGTTCTTC	CASSKGGGRSRSENEQFF
NA	TRBV6-6	NA	TRBJ2-7	TGTGCCAGCAGTGACGCAGGGTACTCCTACGAGCAGTACTTC	CASSDAGYSYEQYF
TRBD2	TRBV20-1	few	TRBJ2-5	TGCAGTGCTAGAGTTCCGGCGGGGGGCCCAGAGACCCAGTACTTC	CSARVPAGGPETQYF
TRBD2	TRBV7-3	few	TRBJ2-1	TGTGCCAGCAGCTTAGGACGGGGACGAATGCGGGAGGTCTACAATGAGCAGTTCTTC	CASSLGRGRMREVYNEQFF
NA	TRBV4-1	NA	TRBJ2-1	TGCGCCAGCAGCCAAGTCAACCCTCAGGGAGGTGAGCAGTTCTTC	CASSQVNPQGGEQFF
TRBD2	TRBV25-1	few	TRBJ2-7	TGTGCCAGCAGTGAATGGATAGCGGGAGCCAAGCAGTACTTC	CASSEWIAGAKQYF
NA	TRBV25-1	few	TRBJ2-5	TGTGCCAGCAGTGTACAGGAGGGGACCCAGTACTTC	CASSVQEGTQYF
NA	TRBV28	NA	TRBJ1-1	TGTGCCAGCAGCTCCCCAGCGGGAGCGGACACTGAAGCTTTCTTT	CASSSPAGADTEAFF
NA	TRBV6-5	NA	TRBJ2-7	TGTGCCAGCAGTTACGGTTTGGCAGGGAAACCAGAATACAATGAGCAGTACTTC	CASSYGLAGKPEYNEQYF
NA	TRBV9	NA	TRBJ2-2	TGTGCCAGCAGCGTACGTCAGATGAACACCGGGGAGCTGTTTTTT	CASSVRQMNTGELFF
NA	TRBV5-1	NA	TRBJ2-7	TGCGCCAGCAGCTTGGGGCAGCCGAGGGGCGAGCAGTACTTC	CASSLGQPRGEQYF
TRBD2	TRBV29-1	NA	TRBJ2-2	TGCAGCGTTGAAGCTAGCGGGAAGATCGGCGGGGAGCTGTTTTTT	CSVEASGKIGGELFF
NA	TRBV20-1	NA	TRBJ2-5	TGCAGTGCTAGTGTTAAAGAGACCCAGTACTTC	CSASVKETQYF
NA	TRBV7-9	many	TRBJ2-5	TGTGCCAGCAGCTCCCGGGCCATGCAGAACGACCAAGAGACCCAGTACTTC	CASSSRAMQNDQETQYF
TRBD1	TRBV9	NA	TRBJ2-6	TGTGCCAGCAGCACCCACGGACAGGGGGCTCGCAAATCGAGGGCCAACGTCCTGACTTTC	CASSTHGQGARKSRANVLTF
TRBD1	TRBV7-2	few	TRBJ1-5	TGTGCCAGCAGCTTGACAGGGTTGGGCAATCAGCCCCAGCATTTT	CASSLTGLGNQPQHF
NA	TRBV4-1	NA	TRBJ1-5	TGCGCCAGCAGCCCGGGCGGCGGGGGCGCGGATCAGCCCCAGCATTTT	CASSPGGGGADQPQHF
NA	TRBV29-1	NA	TRBJ2-7	TGCAGCGGCCTAAATGGGGGGTACGAGCAGTACTTC	CSGLNGGYEQYF
TRBD2	TRBV12-3/TRBV12-4	NA	TRBJ2-4	TGTGCCAGCAGTCCCCGACTAGCGGGACGGGGAAACATTCAGTACTTC	CASSPRLAGRGNIQYF
NA	TRBV20-1	NA	TRBJ2-7	TGCAGTGCTAGAACTGGGGGACCCTACGAGCAGTACTTC	CSARTGGPYEQYF
NA	TRBV24-1	NA	TRBJ2-3	TGTGCCACCAGAGCTGGCGACGGAGATACGCAGTATTTT	CATRAGDGDTQYF
NA	TRBV6-2/TRBV6-3	NA	TRBJ2-5	TGTGCCAACAGTCGAACGGTCCAAGAGACCCAGTACTTC	CANSRTVQETQYF
NA	TRBV5-1	NA	TRBJ2-3	TGCGCCAGCAGCTTGAGAGTATCGGGGGATACGCAGTATTTT	CASSLRVSGDTQYF
TRBD1	TRBV2	once	TRBJ2-7	TGTGCCAGCAGTCCACCGCGGACAGGGAATTACGAGCAGTACTTC	CASSPPRTGNYEQYF
TRBD1	TRBV9	NA	TRBJ2-1	TGTGCCAGCAGCGCATCCGGGACAGGGAATGAGCAGTTCTTC	CASSASGTGNEQFF
NA	TRBV20-1	NA	TRBJ2-7	TGCAGTGTATCACCAGGGCGCTCCTACGAGCAGTACTTC	CSVSPGRSYEQYF
TRBD2	TRBV4-1	few	TRBJ2-3	TGCGCCAGCAGCCAAGATTTTCAGCGGGGGGGACTAGATACGCAGTATTTT	CASSQDFQRGGLDTQYF
TRBD1	TRBV20-1	NA	TRBJ1-4	TGCAGTGCTAGACAGGGGGCAGGGGGAGAAAAACTGTTTTTT	CSARQGAGGEKLFF